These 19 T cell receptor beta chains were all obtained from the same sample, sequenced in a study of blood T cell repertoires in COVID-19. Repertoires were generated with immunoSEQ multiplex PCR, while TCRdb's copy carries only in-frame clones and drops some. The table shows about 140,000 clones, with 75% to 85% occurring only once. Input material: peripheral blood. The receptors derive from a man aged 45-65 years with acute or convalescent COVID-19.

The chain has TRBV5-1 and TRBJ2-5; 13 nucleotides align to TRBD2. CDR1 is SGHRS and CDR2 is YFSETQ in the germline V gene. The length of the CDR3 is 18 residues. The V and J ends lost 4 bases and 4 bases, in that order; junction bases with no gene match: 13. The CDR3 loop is CASSKPGLAGSGGETQYF. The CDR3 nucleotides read TGCGCCAGCAGCAAACCGGGACTAGCGGGGTCGGGGGGAGAGACCCAGTACTTC.

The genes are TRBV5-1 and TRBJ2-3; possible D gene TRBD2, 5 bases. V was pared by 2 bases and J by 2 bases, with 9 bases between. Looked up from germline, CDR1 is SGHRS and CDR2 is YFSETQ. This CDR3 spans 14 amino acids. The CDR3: CASSFEGNTDTQYF. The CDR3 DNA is TGCGCCAGCAGCTTCGAGGGTAACACAGATACGCAGTATTTT. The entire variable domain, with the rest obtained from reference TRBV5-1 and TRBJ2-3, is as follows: KAGVTQTPRYLIKTRGQQVTLSCSPISGHRSVSWYQQTPGQGLQFLFEYFSETQRNKGNFPGRFSGRQFSNSRSEMNVSTLELGDSALYLCASSFEGNTDTQYFGPGTRLTVL.

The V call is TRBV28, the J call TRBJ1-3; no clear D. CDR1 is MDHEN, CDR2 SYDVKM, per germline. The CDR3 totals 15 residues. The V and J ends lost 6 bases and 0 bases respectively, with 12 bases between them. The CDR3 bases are TGTGCCAGCAGCACCCCCGGGGTCTCTGGAAACACCATATATTTT. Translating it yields CASSTPGVSGNTIYF.

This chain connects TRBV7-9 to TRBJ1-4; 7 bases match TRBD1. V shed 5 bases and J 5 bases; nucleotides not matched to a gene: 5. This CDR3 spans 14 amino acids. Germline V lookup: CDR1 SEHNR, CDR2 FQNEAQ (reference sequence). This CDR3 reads CASSRGQDNEKLFF. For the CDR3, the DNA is TGTGCCAGCAGCCGAGGACAGGACAATGAAAAACTGTTTTTT.

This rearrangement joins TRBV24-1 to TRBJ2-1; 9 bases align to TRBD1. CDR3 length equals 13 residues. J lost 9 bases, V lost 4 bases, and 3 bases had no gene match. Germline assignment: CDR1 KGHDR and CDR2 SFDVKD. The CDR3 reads CATSDRDRAEQFF. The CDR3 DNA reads TGTGCCACCAGTGACCGGGACAGGGCTGAGCAGTTCTTC.

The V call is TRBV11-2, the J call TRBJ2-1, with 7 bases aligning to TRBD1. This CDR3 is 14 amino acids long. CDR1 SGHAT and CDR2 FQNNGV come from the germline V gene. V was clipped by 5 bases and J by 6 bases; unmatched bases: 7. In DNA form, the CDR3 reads TGTGCCAGCAGCAGGGGGCCGCCGAGCAATGAGCAGTTCTTC. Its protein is CASSRGPPSNEQFF.

This CDR3 is CAWTGNSYEQYF. The DNA of the CDR3 is TGTGCCTGGACAGGAAACTCCTACGAGCAGTACTTC. This rearrangement joins TRBV30 to TRBJ2-7; D remains ambiguous. The CDR3 has 12 residues. CDR1 is GTSNPN and CDR2 is SVGIG in the germline V gene (reference sequence). V lost 4 bases, J lost 0 bases, and 7 bases lay in between.

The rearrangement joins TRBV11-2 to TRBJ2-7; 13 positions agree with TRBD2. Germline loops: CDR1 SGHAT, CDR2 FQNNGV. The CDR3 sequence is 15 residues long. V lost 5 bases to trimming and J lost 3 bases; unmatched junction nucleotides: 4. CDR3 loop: CASSGRTSGSYEQYF. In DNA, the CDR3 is TGTGCCAGCAGCGGCAGGACTAGCGGGAGCTACGAGCAGTACTTC.

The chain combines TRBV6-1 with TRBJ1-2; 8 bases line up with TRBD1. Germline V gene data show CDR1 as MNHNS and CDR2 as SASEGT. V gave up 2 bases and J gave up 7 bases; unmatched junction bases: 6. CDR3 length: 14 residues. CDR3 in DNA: TGTGCCAGCAGTGAAAATGAGGGGACAGGTGGCTACACCTTC. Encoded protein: CASSENEGTGGYTF.

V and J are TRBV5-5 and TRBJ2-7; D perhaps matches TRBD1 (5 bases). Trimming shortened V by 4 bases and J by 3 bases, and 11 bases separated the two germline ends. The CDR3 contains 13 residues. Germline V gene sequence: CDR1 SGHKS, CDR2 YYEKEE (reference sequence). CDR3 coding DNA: TGTGCCAGCAGCAGTTACAGGAGCTACGAGCAGTACTTC. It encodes CASSSYRSYEQYF. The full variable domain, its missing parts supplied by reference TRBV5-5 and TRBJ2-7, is DAGVTQSPTHLIKTRGQQVTLRCSPISGHKSVSWYQQVLGQGPQFIFQYYEKEERGRGNFPDRFSARQFPNYSSELNVNALLLGDSALYLCASSSYRSYEQYFGPGTRLTVT.

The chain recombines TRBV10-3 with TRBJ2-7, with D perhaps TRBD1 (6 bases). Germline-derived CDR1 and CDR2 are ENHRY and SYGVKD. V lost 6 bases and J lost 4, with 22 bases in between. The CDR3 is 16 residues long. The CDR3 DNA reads TGTGCCATCAGCCCTCGAACAGGGAATCCGTCGTACGAGCAGTACTTC. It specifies CAISPRTGNPSYEQYF.

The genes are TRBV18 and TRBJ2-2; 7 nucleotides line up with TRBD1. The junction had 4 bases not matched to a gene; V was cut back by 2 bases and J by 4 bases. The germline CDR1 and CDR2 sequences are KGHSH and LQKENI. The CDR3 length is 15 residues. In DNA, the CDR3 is TGTGCCAGCTCACCAACAGGGGACGGCACCGGGGAGCTGTTTTTT. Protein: CASSPTGDGTGELFF.

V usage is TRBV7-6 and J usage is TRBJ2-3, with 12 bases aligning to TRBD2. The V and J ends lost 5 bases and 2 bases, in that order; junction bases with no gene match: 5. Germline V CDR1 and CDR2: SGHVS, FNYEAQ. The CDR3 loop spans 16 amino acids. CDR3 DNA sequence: TGTGCCAGCAGCCGAACTAGCGGGAGGAACACAGATACGCAGTATTTT. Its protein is CASSRTSGRNTDTQYF.

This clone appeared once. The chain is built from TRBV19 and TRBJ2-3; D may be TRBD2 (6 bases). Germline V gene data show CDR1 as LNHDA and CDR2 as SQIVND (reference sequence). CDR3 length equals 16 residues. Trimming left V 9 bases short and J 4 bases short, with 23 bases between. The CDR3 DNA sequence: TGTGCCAGCGCCCGTCCAGCGCGGGGATACTCAGATACGCAGTATTTT. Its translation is CASARPARGYSDTQYF.

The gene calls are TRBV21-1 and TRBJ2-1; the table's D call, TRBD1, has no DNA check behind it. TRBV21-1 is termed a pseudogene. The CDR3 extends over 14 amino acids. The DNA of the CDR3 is TGTGCCAGCAGCACAGGGCCGGTTTTCAATGAGCAGTTCTTC. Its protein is CASSTGPVFNEQFF.

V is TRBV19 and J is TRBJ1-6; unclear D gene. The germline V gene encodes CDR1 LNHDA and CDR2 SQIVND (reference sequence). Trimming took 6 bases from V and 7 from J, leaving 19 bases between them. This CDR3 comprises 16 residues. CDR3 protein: CASRISDGSRNSPLHF. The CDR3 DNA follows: TGTGCCAGTAGGATATCGGATGGTTCGAGGAATTCACCCCTCCACTTT.

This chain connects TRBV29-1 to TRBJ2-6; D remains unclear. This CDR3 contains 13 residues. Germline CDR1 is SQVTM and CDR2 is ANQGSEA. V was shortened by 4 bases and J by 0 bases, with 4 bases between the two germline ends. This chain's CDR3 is CSVAHSGANVLTF. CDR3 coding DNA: TGCAGCGTTGCCCACTCTGGGGCCAACGTCCTGACTTTC. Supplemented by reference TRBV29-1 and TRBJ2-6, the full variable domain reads SAVISQKPSRDICQRGTSLTIQCQVDSQVTMMFWYRQQPGQSLTLIATANQGSEATYESGFVIDKFPISRPNLTFSTLTVSNMSPEDSSIYLCSVAHSGANVLTFGAGSRLTVL.

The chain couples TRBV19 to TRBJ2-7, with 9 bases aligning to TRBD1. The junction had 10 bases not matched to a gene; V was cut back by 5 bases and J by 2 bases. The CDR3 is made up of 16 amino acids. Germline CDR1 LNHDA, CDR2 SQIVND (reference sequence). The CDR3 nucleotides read TGTGCCAGTAGTGCAACCGGGACAGGGAGTCCCTACGAGCAGTACTTC. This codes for CASSATGTGSPYEQYF. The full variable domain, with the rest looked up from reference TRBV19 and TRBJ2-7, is DGGITQSPKYLFRKEGQNVTLSCEQNLNHDAMYWYRQDPGQGLRLIYYSQIVNDFQKGDIAEGYSVSREKKESFPLTVTSAQKNPTAFYLCASSATGTGSPYEQYFGPGTRLTVT.

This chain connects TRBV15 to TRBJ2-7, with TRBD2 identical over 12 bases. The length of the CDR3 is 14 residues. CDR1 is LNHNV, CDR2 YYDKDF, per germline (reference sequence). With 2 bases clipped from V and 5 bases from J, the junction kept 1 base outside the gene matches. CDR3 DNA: TGTGCCACCAGCAGAACTAGCGGGAGGCACGAGCAGTACTTC. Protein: CATSRTSGRHEQYF.